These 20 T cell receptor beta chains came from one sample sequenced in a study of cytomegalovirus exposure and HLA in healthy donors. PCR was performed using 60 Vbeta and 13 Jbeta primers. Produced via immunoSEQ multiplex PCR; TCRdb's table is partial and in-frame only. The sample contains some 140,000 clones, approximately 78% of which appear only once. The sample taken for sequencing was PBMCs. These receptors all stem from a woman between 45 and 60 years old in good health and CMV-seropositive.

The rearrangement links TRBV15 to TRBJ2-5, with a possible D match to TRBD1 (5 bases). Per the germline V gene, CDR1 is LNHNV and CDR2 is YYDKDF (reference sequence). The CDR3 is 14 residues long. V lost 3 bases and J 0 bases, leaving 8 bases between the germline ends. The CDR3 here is CATSSRANQETQYF. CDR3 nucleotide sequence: TGTGCCACCAGCAGCAGGGCCAACCAAGAGACCCAGTACTTC.

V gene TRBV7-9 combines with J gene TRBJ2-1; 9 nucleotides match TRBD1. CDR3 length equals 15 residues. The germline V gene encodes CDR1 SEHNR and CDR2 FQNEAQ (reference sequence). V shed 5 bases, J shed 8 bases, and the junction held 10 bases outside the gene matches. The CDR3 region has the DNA TGTGCCAGCAGCCGAACCGGTACAGGGGGCTATGAGCAGTTCTTC. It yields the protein CASSRTGTGGYEQFF.

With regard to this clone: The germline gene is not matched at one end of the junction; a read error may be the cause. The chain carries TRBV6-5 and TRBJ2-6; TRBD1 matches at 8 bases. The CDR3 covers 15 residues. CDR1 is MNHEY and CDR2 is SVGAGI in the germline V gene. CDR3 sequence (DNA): TGTGCCGTCCGGGACAGGAGCTCTGGGGCCAACGGCCTGACTTTC. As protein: CAVRDRSSGANGLTF.

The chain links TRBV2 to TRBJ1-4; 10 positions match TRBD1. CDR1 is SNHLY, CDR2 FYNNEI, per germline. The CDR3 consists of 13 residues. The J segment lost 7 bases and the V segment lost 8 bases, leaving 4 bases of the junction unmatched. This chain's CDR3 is CASYRDRGEKLFF. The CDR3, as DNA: TGTGCCAGCTATCGGGACAGGGGTGAAAAACTGTTTTTT.

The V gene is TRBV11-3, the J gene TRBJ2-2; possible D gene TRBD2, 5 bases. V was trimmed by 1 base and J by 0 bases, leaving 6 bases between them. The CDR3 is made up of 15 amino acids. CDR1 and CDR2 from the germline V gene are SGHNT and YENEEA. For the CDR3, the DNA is TGTGCCAGCAGCTTAGCGGGAACGAACACCGGGGAGCTGTTTTTT. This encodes CASSLAGTNTGELFF.

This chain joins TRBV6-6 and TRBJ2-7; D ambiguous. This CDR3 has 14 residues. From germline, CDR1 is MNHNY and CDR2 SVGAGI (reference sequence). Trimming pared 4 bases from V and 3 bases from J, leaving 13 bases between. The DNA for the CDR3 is TGTGCCAGCAGTTTGGCGGAAGACTTCTACGAGCAGTACTTC. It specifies CASSLAEDFYEQYF.

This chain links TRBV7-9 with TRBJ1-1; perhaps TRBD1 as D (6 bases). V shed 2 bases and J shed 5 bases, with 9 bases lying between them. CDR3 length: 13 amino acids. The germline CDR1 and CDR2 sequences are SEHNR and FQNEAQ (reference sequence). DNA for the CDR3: TGTGCCAGCAGCTTAATCACAGGGACTGAAGCTTTCTTT. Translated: CASSLITGTEAFF.

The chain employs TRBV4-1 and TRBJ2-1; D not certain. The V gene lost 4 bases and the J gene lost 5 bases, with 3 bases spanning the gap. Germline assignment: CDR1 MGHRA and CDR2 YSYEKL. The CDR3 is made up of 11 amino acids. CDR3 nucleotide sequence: TGCGCCAGCAGCCTTAACAATGAGCAGTTCTTC. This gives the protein CASSLNNEQFF.

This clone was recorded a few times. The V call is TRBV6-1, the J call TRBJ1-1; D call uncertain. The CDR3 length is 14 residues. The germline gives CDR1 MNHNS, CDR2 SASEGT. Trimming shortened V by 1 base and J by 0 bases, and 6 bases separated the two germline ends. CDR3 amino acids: CASSEVAVNTEAFF. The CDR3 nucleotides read TGTGCCAGCAGTGAAGTGGCGGTGAACACTGAAGCTTTCTTT.

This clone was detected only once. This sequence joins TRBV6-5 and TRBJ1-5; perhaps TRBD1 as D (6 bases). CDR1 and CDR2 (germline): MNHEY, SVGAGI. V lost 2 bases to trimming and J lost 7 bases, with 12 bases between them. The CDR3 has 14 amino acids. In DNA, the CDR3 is TGTGCCAGCAGTTACCTGGGGGCAGGGCAGCCCCAGCATTTT. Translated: CASSYLGAGQPQHF.

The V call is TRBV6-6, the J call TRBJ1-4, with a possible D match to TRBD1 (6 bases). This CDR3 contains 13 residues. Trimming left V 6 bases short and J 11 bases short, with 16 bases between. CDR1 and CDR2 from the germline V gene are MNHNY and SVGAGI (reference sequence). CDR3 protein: CASRPGAQGKLFF. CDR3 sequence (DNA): TGTGCCAGCAGACCCGGGGCCCAGGGGAAACTGTTTTTT.

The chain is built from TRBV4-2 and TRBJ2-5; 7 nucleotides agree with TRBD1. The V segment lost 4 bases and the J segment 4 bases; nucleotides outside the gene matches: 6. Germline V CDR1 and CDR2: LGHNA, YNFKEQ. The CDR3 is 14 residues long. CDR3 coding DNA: TGTGCCAGCAGCCTCGACAGGGTCTCAGAGACCCAGTACTTC. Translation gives CASSLDRVSETQYF.

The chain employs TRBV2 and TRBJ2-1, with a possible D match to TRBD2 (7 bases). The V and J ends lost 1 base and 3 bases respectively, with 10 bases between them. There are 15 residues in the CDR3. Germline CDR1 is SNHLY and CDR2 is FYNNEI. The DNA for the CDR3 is TGTGCCAGCAGTGAAGGGCGGGGGCGCTACAATGAGCAGTTCTTC. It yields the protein CASSEGRGRYNEQFF.

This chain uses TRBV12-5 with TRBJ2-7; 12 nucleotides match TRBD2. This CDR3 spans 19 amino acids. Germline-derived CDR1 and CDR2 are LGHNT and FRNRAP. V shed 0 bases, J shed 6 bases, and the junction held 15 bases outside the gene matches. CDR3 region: CASGLVAGLIRTSGVEQYF. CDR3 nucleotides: TGTGCTAGTGGTTTGGTCGCGGGTTTGATCAGGACTAGCGGGGTCGAGCAGTACTTC.

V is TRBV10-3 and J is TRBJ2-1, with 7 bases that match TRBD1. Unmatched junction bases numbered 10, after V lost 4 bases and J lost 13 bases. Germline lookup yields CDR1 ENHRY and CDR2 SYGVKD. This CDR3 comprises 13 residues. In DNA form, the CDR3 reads TGTGCCATCAGTGGACAGGGCTGGGCTGAACAGTTCTTC. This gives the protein CAISGQGWAEQFF.

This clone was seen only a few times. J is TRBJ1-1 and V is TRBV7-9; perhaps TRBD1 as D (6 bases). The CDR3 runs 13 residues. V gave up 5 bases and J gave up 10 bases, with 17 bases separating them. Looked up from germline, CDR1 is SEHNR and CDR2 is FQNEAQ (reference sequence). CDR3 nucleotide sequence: TGTGCCAGCAGCGCGCAAACAGGGAATCGAGCTTTCTTT. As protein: CASSAQTGNRAFF.

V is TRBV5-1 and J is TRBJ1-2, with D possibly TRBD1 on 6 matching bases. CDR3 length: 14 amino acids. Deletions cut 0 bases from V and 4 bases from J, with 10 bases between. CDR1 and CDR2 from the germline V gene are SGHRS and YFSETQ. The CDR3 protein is CASSLGTATYGYTF. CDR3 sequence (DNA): TGCGCCAGCAGCTTGGGGACAGCCACCTATGGCTACACCTTC.

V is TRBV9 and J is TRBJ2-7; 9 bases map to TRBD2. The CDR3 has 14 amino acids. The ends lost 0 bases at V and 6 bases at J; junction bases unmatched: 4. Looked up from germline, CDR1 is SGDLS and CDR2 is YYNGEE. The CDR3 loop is CASSVAPSGTEQYF. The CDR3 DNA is TGTGCCAGCAGCGTAGCCCCTAGCGGGACCGAGCAGTACTTC.

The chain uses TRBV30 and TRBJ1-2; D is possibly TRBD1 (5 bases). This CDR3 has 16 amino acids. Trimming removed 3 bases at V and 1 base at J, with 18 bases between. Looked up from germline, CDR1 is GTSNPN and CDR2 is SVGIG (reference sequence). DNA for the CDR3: TGTGCCTGGAGCTCCCTGGGGCAGGTTTATAACTATGGCTACACCTTC. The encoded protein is CAWSSLGQVYNYGYTF.

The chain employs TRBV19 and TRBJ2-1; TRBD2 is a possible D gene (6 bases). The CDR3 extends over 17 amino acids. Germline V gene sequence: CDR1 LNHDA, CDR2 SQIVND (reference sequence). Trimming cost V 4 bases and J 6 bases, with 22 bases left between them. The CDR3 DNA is TGTGCCAGTAGTAAAATTAGCGGAGAGGCCAGGTCCAATGAGCAGTTCTTC. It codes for CASSKISGEARSNEQFF.